What follows are 3 T cell receptor beta chains derived from one specimen sequenced in a study of CD8 T cells in ankylosing spondylitis. In TCRdb, the 5' RACE reads were re-called with MiXCR into one record per CDR3 protein. The sample shows hundreds of thousands of distinct CDR3 sequences, roughly 25% of them seen only once. The sequencing sample was made of blood, either unsorted or a sorted T cell fraction (not recorded which). The source is a male donor with ankylosing spondylitis or in good health (not recorded which).

CDR3 amino acids: CASRDLAGGDHEQYF. CDR3 sequence (DNA): TGTGCCAGCAGAGACCTAGCGGGAGGGGACCACGAGCAGTACTTC. This chain connects TRBV6-1 to TRBJ2-7; 12 bases fit TRBD2. The V and J ends lost 6 bases and 5 bases, in that order; junction bases with no gene match: 8. The CDR3 spans 15 residues. Germline CDR1 is MNHNS and CDR2 is SASEGT.

This clonotype was seen at least ten times. The V call is TRBV5-4, the J call TRBJ2-3; TRBD2 matches 13 bases. There are 17 residues in the CDR3. From germline, CDR1 is SGHNT and CDR2 YYREEE (reference sequence). The V segment lost 4 bases and the J segment 2 bases; nucleotides outside the gene matches: 7. DNA of the CDR3: TGTGCCAGCAGCACGCGGACTAGCGGGGGATTCACAGATACGCAGTATTTT. It encodes CASSTRTSGGFTDTQYF.

This chain links TRBV5-6 with TRBJ1-2, with D unclear. Trimming removed 3 bases from V and 6 bases from J, with 9 bases in between. Germline CDR1 reads SGHDT; CDR2 reads YYEEEE. CDR3 length equals 12 residues. This chain's CDR3 is CASSSAVDGYTF. For the CDR3, the DNA is TGTGCCAGCAGCTCGGCGGTGGATGGCTACACCTTC.